This T cell receptor beta chain was obtained from a study of shared clonotypes between healthy human individuals. On the study more broadly: Donor composition was two women and a few men, aged 18 to 49.

The CDR3 length is 14 residues. The V gene's germline CDR1 is SGHNT and CDR2 YYREEE (reference sequence). J gave up 3 bases and V 0 bases, and 2 bases lay outside the gene matches. Ten immunoSEQ deep assay plates held the unsorted PBMC DNA. Assay used: immunoSEQ multiplex PCR; TCRdb lists only in-frame clones, some missing. Seen here are about 560,000 clones, around 76% observed once, and the top ten hold 9.5% to 15%. This clone has only one observation. Its matching antigen is unknown. Study-level results: The genetic and exposure-history diversity represented was limited by few donors. Clonotype sharing among donors, it was expected, would be affected by sequencing depth.

The sequencing input was PBMCs. The chain recombines TRBV5-4 with TRBJ1-1; 7 bases fit TRBD1. The origin of this receptor is a woman in her thirties or forties in good health. Some clones in this sample may be carry-over from other donors' samples. Here the CDR3 DNA reads TGTGCCAGCAGCTTGGAGGGGGCCTACACTGAAGCTTTCTTT. It is translated as CASSLEGAYTEAFF.